A selection of T cell receptor beta chains follows, all from one sample in a study of PD-1 blockade in classical Hodgkin lymphoma. Repertoires were generated with immunoSEQ multiplex PCR, while TCRdb's copy carries only in-frame clones and drops some. The table records about 92,000 clones, more than 80% of them present only once. The sample was peripheral blood mononuclear cells (PBMCs), taken before the fourth cycle of nivolumab. The receptors derive from a human donor with classical Hodgkin lymphoma. Both conserved end residues are part of each CDR3. A D gene is named only where the DNA matches it firmly. Where a row states a size, it is once, few, many or the class of an expanded clone; other rows omit it.

TRBD2	.	16	TRBV2	TRBJ2-1	CASSVLAETKYNEQFF	TGTGCCAGCAGTGTACTAGCGGAGACCAAGTACAATGAGCAGTTCTTC
TRBD2	.	14	TRBV9	TRBJ2-2	CASRGLADTGELFF	TGTGCCAGTAGGGGACTAGCTGACACCGGGGAGCTGTTTTTT
.	.	14	TRBV7-6	TRBJ1-1	CASSLVAAGNEAFF	TGTGCCAGCAGCTTAGTCGCGGCAGGGAATGAAGCTTTCTTT
.	.	15	TRBV5-1	TRBJ2-2	CASSSTSMSTGELFF	TGCGCCAGCAGCTCCACTAGCATGAGCACCGGGGAGCTGTTTTTT
TRBD1	.	11	TRBV25-1	TRBJ1-1	CASSRQGGAFF	TGTGCCAGCAGCAGACAGGGTGGCGCTTTCTTT
TRBD1	.	15	TRBV19	TRBJ1-1	CASSPDRGQDTEAFF	TGTGCCAGTAGTCCCGACAGGGGGCAAGACACTGAAGCTTTCTTT
.	.	15	TRBV7-2	TRBJ2-5	CASSLAVGFQETQYF	TGTGCCAGCAGCTTAGCTGTAGGGTTTCAAGAGACCCAGTACTTC
.	.	16	TRBV5-4	TRBJ2-5	CASSFVLKSGQETQYF	TGTGCCAGCAGCTTTGTTCTCAAGTCAGGCCAAGAGACCCAGTACTTC
.	.	15	TRBV5-1	TRBJ2-7	CASSSGASVSYEQYF	TGCGCCAGCAGCTCCGGGGCTAGCGTTTCCTACGAGCAGTACTTC
.	.	15	TRBV27	TRBJ1-2	CASSLSMAGYYGYTF	TGTGCCAGCAGTTTATCGATGGCAGGGTACTATGGCTACACCTTC
.	.	13	TRBV6-1	TRBJ1-4	CASSFPTNEKLFF	TGTGCCAGCAGTTTTCCAACTAATGAAAAACTGTTTTTT
.	.	14	TRBV5-1	TRBJ1-2	CASSPTLPGRSYTF	TGCGCCAGCAGCCCTACTCTCCCGGGTCGTAGCTACACCTTC
.	.	11	TRBV6-1	TRBJ2-7	CASTYIYEQYF	TGTGCCAGCACCTACATCTACGAGCAGTACTTC
.	.	18	TRBV18	TRBJ2-7	CASSPSLGASRSLDEQYF	TGTGCCAGCTCACCAAGCTTAGGCGCAAGCCGTTCCCTTGACGAGCAGTACTTC
TRBD1	.	16	TRBV23-1	TRBJ1-4	CASSQSGTVQNEKLFF	TGCGCCAGCAGTCAATCGGGGACAGTTCAAAATGAAAAACTGTTTTTT
.	once	14	TRBV5-1	TRBJ2-1	CASSLTAPLNEQFF	TGCGCCAGCAGCTTAACTGCACCCTTAAATGAGCAGTTCTTC
.	.	16	TRBV9	TRBJ2-1	CASSVGTTRNNNEQFF	TGTGCCAGCAGCGTAGGGACGACCCGGAACAACAATGAGCAGTTCTTC
.	.	16	TRBV9	TRBJ2-1	CASSVDLGAGYNEQFF	TGTGCCAGCAGCGTAGACCTGGGAGCCGGCTACAATGAGCAGTTCTTC
TRBD2	.	13	TRBV7-7	TRBJ2-1	CASSLLREGEQFF	TGTGCCAGCAGCTTACTCAGGGAGGGGGAGCAGTTCTTC
.	.	18	TRBV5-1	TRBJ1-3	CASSLAKKRGEAGNTIYF	TGCGCCAGCAGCTTGGCCAAGAAACGGGGGGAGGCTGGAAACACCATATATTTT
TRBD2	once	17	TRBV7-6	TRBJ2-3	CASSLELLAGGSDTQYF	TGTGCCAGCAGCTTAGAACTACTAGCGGGAGGGTCAGATACGCAGTATTTT
.	once	15	TRBV5-1	TRBJ2-7	CASSLASGAIYEQYF	TGCGCCAGCAGCCTCGCCTCGGGGGCCATCTACGAGCAGTACTTC
.	.	15	TRBV6-4	TRBJ2-3	CASSTQGSSTDTQYF	TGTGCCAGCAGTACCCAGGGGTCCAGCACAGATACGCAGTATTTT
.	few	11	TRBV18	TRBJ2-5	CASSPQETQYF	TGTGCCAGCTCACCACAAGAGACCCAGTACTTC
.	.	13	TRBV28	TRBJ2-7	CASEIQGSGEQYF	TGTGCCAGCGAAATCCAGGGCTCCGGCGAGCAGTACTTC
TRBD1	.	12	TRBV6-5	TRBJ1-2	CATATGNYGYTF	TGTGCCACCGCGACAGGGAACTATGGCTACACCTTC
.	.	13	TRBV6-6	TRBJ2-7	CASSLDGSYEQYF	TGTGCCAGCAGCCTCGACGGATCCTACGAGCAGTACTTC
.	.	13	TRBV28	TRBJ2-7	CASKGRGRSEQYF	TGTGCCAGCAAGGGCAGGGGTCGGAGCGAGCAGTACTTC